This T cell receptor beta chain was identified during a study of shared clonotypes between healthy human individuals (dated by TCRdb to the early 2020s). Describing the broader study: The cohort comprised two women and a few men aged 18 to 49 years. Per donor, three plates each were used for CD4 naive and CD4 memory, two for CD8 naive, and one for CD8 memory. To estimate repertoire size and how much clonotype sharing occurs between individuals, the study deeply sequenced the blood TCR repertoires of about five healthy adults. Different laboratories and diverse techniques were used to prepare libraries and sequence TCR repertoires, to increase sequencing depth and limit assay-specific biases. Leukapheresis yielded between about 0.85 and 9 billion PBMCs per donor.

TCR CDR3 regions were amplified from genomic DNA by multiplex PCR using the deep immunoSEQ assay. Genomic DNA extracted from each cell subset was distributed evenly over all wells of several immunoSEQ 96-well plates, and each plate served as one replicate. Each replicate PCR for sorted subsets received 200 ng genomic DNA, equal to about 30,000 T cell genomes. The purified libraries were quantified using a Qubit 3.0 fluorometer, sized with a Bioanalyzer 2100, and then quantified again using the KAPA Library Quantification kit. A separate single-read 150-cycle Illumina NextSeq 550 flow cell was used to sequence each immunoSEQ 96-well plate. Per the authors' processing: The immunoSEQ output contained only junctional sequences without quality scores, so filtering could not match that applied to full-length reads. Sequences were annotated with PyIR, a Python wrapper for IgBLAST v1.9, and V/J genes and CDR3 were assigned using IMGT germline references. Reads with weak V/J assignments (E-value above 1e-6), missing CDR3, stop codons, out-of-frame junctions, or ambiguous translated residues were removed. A V3J clonotype was defined by an identical inferred V gene, J gene, and CDR3 amino acid sequence. Percentage overlap between repertoires was computed as shared unique clonotypes divided by the size of the smaller repertoire. RTK rarefaction, the Chao1 estimator, and Recon v2.1 estimates of unobserved clonotypes were used to assess repertoire richness. For all TCRbeta clonotypes obtained by the gDNA method from a handful of donors, generation probabilities were computed with OLGA. TCRdb retrieved this table from immuneACCESS and kept in-frame rearrangements only. Not all clones are present; in checked studies, unresolved V genes account for under half, and no reason is known for the remainder. V, J and clone size derive from that table, while D and trimming were established from the DNA sequence. Counted in this sample were 2 million to 3 million clones; roughly 93% of them appeared once. Around 0.37% of the sample rests with the top ten.

Donors were healthy HIV-negative adults with no recently reported acute infections or vaccinations. Only Caucasian adults living in Nashville, Tennessee, USA were represented among the donors. Magnetic negative selection was used to enrich CD4+ T cells, after which naive cells were positively selected on CD45RA and the negative fraction became the memory subset. Blood was obtained by leukapheresis, after which PBMCs were separated by Ficoll-Histopaque density gradient centrifugation and cryopreserved in liquid nitrogen vapor phase. Analytical flow cytometry was used to check the purity and quantity of every magnetically sorted T cell population. Genomic DNA was isolated from each sorted fraction and quantified by UV absorbance on a Nanodrop 2000c. The CDR3 goes from the cysteine to the phenylalanine over 14 residues. The read is trimmed to its CDR3 DNA, 42 bases read in frame from base 1. From the germline V gene, CDR1 is MRHNA and CDR2 is SNTAGT. The junction carries 9 bases between V and J, which are trimmed by 0 bases and 4 bases respectively.

For this clone: Its specific antigen is unknown. Within one base of it there is no much larger clone, and no base qualities were kept.

The research as a whole found: When a few donors were compared, the shared fraction of clonotypes was about 5.4% for naive CD4, over 3% for naive CD8, 2.3% for memory CD4, and 0.35% to 0.4% for memory CD8. Clonotypes shared by all four sorted-subset donors showed higher generation probabilities than non-shared clonotypes. Only blood was sampled, and tissue TCR repertoires likely differ from those in blood. Because the study included a small number of donors, the genetic and exposure-history diversity represented was limited. Even with the large sequencing depth, rarefaction of the sorted-subset datasets indicated that sequencing was incomplete. Estimated clonotype richness was generally larger for naive than for memory subsets. Pairwise subsampling led to the expectation that sequencing depth would affect the degree of clonotype sharing among donors.

The sequencing input was naive CD4+ T cells from PBMCs. The cell subset or site label on this specimen signifies: CD45RA+ positively selected. Recombination connected TRBV6-4 to TRBJ1-1; a tentative D call is TRBD1 (5 bases match). The source of this sequence is a man between 18 and 29 years old in good health. Some clones in this sample may be carry-over from other donors' samples. The nucleotide sequence is TGTGCCAGCAGTGACTCCGGGGGGAGCACTGAAGCTTTCTTT. Translated, this gives CASSDSGGSTEAFF.